The 23 T cell receptor beta chains below were found in one sample sequenced in a study of cytomegalovirus exposure and HLA in healthy donors. It was with 60 Vbeta and 13 Jbeta primers that the PCR ran. The assay was immunoSEQ multiplex PCR, and TCRdb's table has in-frame clones only and misses some. This sample lists about 170,000 clones; its ten largest clones have around 0.8%. Material: PBMCs. These receptor sequences come from a woman between 18 and 29 years old in good health and CMV-seropositive.

The chain couples TRBV6-1 to TRBJ1-1; D gene unclear. This CDR3 is built from 14 residues. Per the germline V gene, CDR1 is MNHNS and CDR2 is SASEGT. V lost 1 base to trimming and J lost 2 bases, with 8 bases between them. The CDR3 bases are TGTGCCAGCAGTGAAGTCATGGCAAACACTGAAGCTTTCTTT. It yields the protein CASSEVMANTEAFF.

The genes are TRBV11-1 and TRBJ2-1; 9 bases align to TRBD1. Germline loops: CDR1 SGHAT, CDR2 FQDESV (reference sequence). The V segment lost 7 bases and the J segment 5 bases; nucleotides outside the gene matches: 3. CDR3 length equals 13 residues. The CDR3 coding sequence is TGTGCCAGCACCAACAGGGGGCACAATGAGCAGTTCTTC. It is translated as CASTNRGHNEQFF.

This chain links TRBV7-9 with TRBJ2-2; D is perhaps TRBD1 (8 bases). CDR1 is SEHNR, CDR2 FQNEAQ, per germline (reference sequence). V shed 5 bases and J shed 7 bases, with 20 bases lying between them. The CDR3 contains 16 residues. As DNA, the CDR3 is TGTGCCAGCAGCCAGACAGGGGAGGGCCTCCGCGGGGAGCTGTTTTTT. This sequence encodes CASSQTGEGLRGELFF.

The V gene is TRBV5-1, the J gene TRBJ2-2; D is ambiguous. V was cut by 3 bases and J by 0 bases, with 6 bases left in between. Per the germline V gene, CDR1 is SGHRS and CDR2 is YFSETQ. The CDR3 consists of 14 residues. Written as DNA, the CDR3 is TGCGCCAGCAGCTCAGACACGAACACCGGGGAGCTGTTTTTT. Its protein is CASSSDTNTGELFF.

The rearrangement joins TRBV19 to TRBJ1-1; no reliable D call. CDR1 LNHDA and CDR2 SQIVND come from the germline V gene (reference sequence). The CDR3 is 14 amino acids. V was shortened by 3 bases and J by 6 bases, with 14 bases between the two germline ends. CDR3: CASSIGGGFSEAFF. CDR3 coding DNA: TGTGCCAGTAGTATTGGCGGAGGGTTCTCTGAAGCTTTCTTT.

The V and J genes are TRBV5-6 and TRBJ1-5, with D hard to call. Germline CDR1 reads SGHDT; CDR2 reads YYEEEE. This CDR3 is built from 15 residues. V was cut by 5 bases and J by 5 bases, with 17 bases left in between. In DNA, the CDR3 is TGTGCCAGCAGTTCCCCCGGGAGCCGGGATCAGCCCCAGCATTTT. This codes for CASSSPGSRDQPQHF.

J is TRBJ2-7 and V is TRBV4-1; 7 positions match TRBD1. In germline, CDR1 is MGHRA, CDR2 YSYEKL. This CDR3 is 14 amino acids long. V trimming: 3 bases; J trimming: 0 bases; junction bases outside the gene matches: 2. The DNA for the CDR3 is TGCGCCAGCAGCCAGACAGGGCTCTCCTACGAGCAGTACTTC. Encoded protein: CASSQTGLSYEQYF.

The V gene is TRBV5-1, the J gene TRBJ1-1, with D uncertain. Germline V gives CDR1 SGHRS, CDR2 YFSETQ. Trimming cost V 4 bases and J 0 bases, with 10 bases left between them. The CDR3 covers 14 residues. The CDR3: CASSMDGLNTEAFF. CDR3 nucleotides: TGCGCCAGCAGCATGGACGGGTTGAACACTGAAGCTTTCTTT.

The V gene is TRBV5-4, the J gene TRBJ2-7; the D gene is possibly TRBD2 (6 bases). The CDR3 totals 15 residues. V lost 2 bases and J lost 3, with 15 bases in between. Germline assignment: CDR1 SGHNT and CDR2 YYREEE (reference sequence). The chain's CDR3 is CASSFTGAGSYEQYF. For the CDR3, the DNA is TGTGCCAGCAGCTTCACGGGAGCAGGGAGCTACGAGCAGTACTTC.

J is TRBJ2-2 and V is TRBV6-1; D call uncertain. The CDR3 spans 15 residues. V was clipped by 4 bases and J by 1 base, with 10 bases between them. Germline lookup yields CDR1 MNHNS and CDR2 SASEGT. CDR3 DNA sequence: TGTGCCAGCAGTGGTTTCCAGTTGAACACCGGGGAGCTGTTTTTT. Its translation: CASSGFQLNTGELFF.

V is TRBV25-1 and J is TRBJ2-3, with a weak D call TRBD2 (7 bases). CDR3 length equals 14 residues. V shed 5 bases and J shed 5 bases, with 14 bases lying between them. CDR1 is MGHDK and CDR2 is SYGVNS in the germline V gene. CDR3 sequence (DNA): TGTGCCAGCAGTTTAGGGGGGGCCCGAGATACGCAGTATTTT. Its protein product is CASSLGGARDTQYF.

The rearrangement uses TRBV14 and TRBJ2-6; tentative D call: TRBD1 (6 bases). This CDR3 is 15 amino acids long. Trimming removed 4 bases at V and 1 base at J, with 8 bases between. Germline CDR1 reads SGHDN; CDR2 reads FVKESK. The CDR3: CASSPTGSGANVLTF. As DNA, the CDR3 is TGTGCCAGCAGCCCAACAGGGTCTGGGGCCAACGTCCTGACTTTC.

V is TRBV30 and J is TRBJ1-5, with TRBD1 matching 7 bases. V lost 1 base and J lost 5; bases outside the gene matches: 5. The CDR3 extends over 14 amino acids. Germline lookup yields CDR1 GTSNPN and CDR2 SVGIG (reference sequence). CDR3 region: CAWSASGGDQPQHF. The CDR3 coding sequence is TGTGCCTGGAGTGCCTCAGGGGGAGATCAGCCCCAGCATTTT.

This chain links TRBV6-5 with TRBJ1-1; 9 nucleotides align to TRBD1. CDR1 is MNHEY, CDR2 SVGAGI, per germline. Trimming at V came to 2 bases and at J to 7 bases, leaving 5 bases not matched to a gene. The CDR3 sequence is 14 residues long. This chain's CDR3 is CASSYPGQGYEAFF. In DNA form, the CDR3 reads TGTGCCAGCAGTTACCCGGGACAGGGATATGAAGCTTTCTTT.

The rearrangement links TRBV5-6 to TRBJ1-5, with 8 bases lining up with TRBD1. The CDR3 is 14 amino acids. Germline CDR1 and CDR2: SGHDT and YYEEEE. Germline trimming cut 4 bases from V and 6 bases from J; bases unmatched to any gene: 6. The CDR3, as DNA: TGTGCCAGCAGCCTAGGACAGGGTAGTCAGCCCCAGCATTTT. Its protein is CASSLGQGSQPQHF. Based on the CDR3 plus reference TRBV5-6 and TRBJ1-5, the full variable domain is DAGVTQSPTHLIKTRGQQVTLRCSPKSGHDTVSWYQQALGQGPQFIFQYYEEEERQRGNFPDRFSGHQFPNYSSELNVNALLLGDSALYLCASSLGQGSQPQHFGDGTRLSIL.

The rearrangement joins TRBV9 to TRBJ2-1; 11 bases line up with TRBD2. Germline V gene data show CDR1 as SGDLS and CDR2 as YYNGEE. This CDR3 spans 16 amino acids. The ends lost 1 base at V and 6 bases at J; junction bases unmatched: 6. CDR3 coding DNA: TGTGCCAGCAGCGTAATGTTACTAGCGGGGGCCAATGAGCAGTTCTTC. It translates to CASSVMLLAGANEQFF.

The gene calls are TRBV7-2 and TRBJ2-5; D possibly corresponds to TRBD2 (6 bases). V gave up 3 bases and J gave up 5 bases, with 16 bases separating them. Per germline, CDR1 SGHTA and CDR2 FQGNSA. CDR3 length: 15 amino acids. The CDR3 reads CASSLEGPSGETQYF. CDR3 sequence (DNA): TGTGCCAGCAGCTTGGAGGGCCCCTCGGGGGAGACCCAGTACTTC.

The V and J genes are TRBV2 and TRBJ2-1; 7 nucleotides align to TRBD2. V was pared by 3 bases and J by 8 bases, with 13 bases of the junction left unmatched. Per the germline V gene, CDR1 is SNHLY and CDR2 is FYNNEI. There are 16 residues in the CDR3. The CDR3 spells CASSDRVVGGPDEQFF. The CDR3 DNA reads TGTGCCAGCAGTGACAGAGTAGTGGGAGGGCCCGATGAGCAGTTCTTC.

The chain combines TRBV30 with TRBJ2-1, with 12 bases lining up with TRBD2. The germline CDR1 and CDR2 sequences are GTSNPN and SVGIG (reference sequence). The CDR3 has 17 residues. V shed 1 base, J shed 3 bases, and the junction held 7 bases outside the gene matches. The DNA of the CDR3 is TGTGCCTGGAGTGGGCTAGCGGGAGGGTCGCTCTACAATGAGCAGTTCTTC. It encodes CAWSGLAGGSLYNEQFF.

The gene calls are TRBV10-2 and TRBJ2-5; D possibly corresponds to TRBD2 (6 bases). This CDR3 contains 15 residues. Germline-derived CDR1 and CDR2 are WSHSY and SAAADI. V lost 4 bases, J lost 4 bases, and 16 bases lay in between. The CDR3: CASSVGYGRRETQYF. CDR3 in DNA: TGCGCCAGCAGTGTTGGCTATGGGAGGAGAGAGACCCAGTACTTC.

The V gene is TRBV6-1, the J gene TRBJ1-4; D possibly corresponds to TRBD1 (6 bases). CDR3 size: 13 residues. Per the germline V gene, CDR1 is MNHNS and CDR2 is SASEGT. CDR3: CATKRTANEKLFF. The DNA for the CDR3 is TGTGCAACCAAAAGGACAGCTAATGAAAAACTGTTTTTT.

The chain employs TRBV19 and TRBJ2-2, with 9 nucleotides matching TRBD1. The CDR3 loop spans 14 amino acids. Germline V gene lookup returns CDR1 LNHDA and CDR2 SQIVND (reference sequence). The V segment lost 6 bases and the J segment 7 bases; nucleotides outside the gene matches: 6. As DNA, the CDR3 is TGTGCCAGTAGCCCACAGGGGGCAATCGGGGAGCTGTTTTTT. It translates to CASSPQGAIGELFF.

The CDR3 here is CASSLASGREQYF. In DNA form, the CDR3 reads TGCGCCAGCAGCTTGGCTAGCGGGCGGGAGCAGTACTTC. The chain is built from TRBV5-1 and TRBJ2-7, with 8 bases aligning to TRBD2. CDR1 and CDR2 (germline): SGHRS, YFSETQ. The trim removed 0 bases at V and 7 bases at J, leaving 3 bases unmatched. CDR3 length: 13 residues. Filled out from reference TRBV5-1 and TRBJ2-7, the complete variable domain reads KAGVTQTPRYLIKTRGQQVTLSCSPISGHRSVSWYQQTPGQGLQFLFEYFSETQRNKGNFPGRFSGRQFSNSRSEMNVSTLELGDSALYLCASSLASGREQYFGPGTRLTVT.